This is a list of T cell receptor beta chains from one sample in a study of blood T cell repertoires in COVID-19. The data were produced by immunoSEQ multiplex PCR, yet TCRdb's version contains in-frame clones alone and is incomplete. The data show 300,000 to 500,000 clones, 88% seen once. Material for sequencing was PBMCs or T cells enriched from blood (not recorded which). These TCRs come from a woman in her 40s with acute COVID-19. Each CDR3 is given with its conserved first and last residue.

v_gene: TRBV6-5
j_gene: TRBJ1-4
CDR3aa: CASSYRAGVSGKKLFF

v_gene: TRBV5-5
j_gene: TRBJ2-2
CDR3aa: CASSFQPTSGVYGELFF

v_gene: TRBV27
j_gene: TRBJ2-7
CDR3aa: CASSTPYEQYF

v_gene: TRBV19
j_gene: TRBJ1-6
CDR3aa: CASSIKTRPNSPLHF

v_gene: TRBV11-2
j_gene: TRBJ2-3
CDR3aa: CASSTTGVVTDTQYF

v_gene: TRBV7-9
j_gene: TRBJ1-1
CDR3aa: CASSETGQPKAFF

v_gene: TRBV2
j_gene: TRBJ1-5
CDR3aa: CASSDAGAGYNQPQHF

v_gene: TRBV3-1/TRBV3-2
j_gene: TRBJ1-1
CDR3aa: CASSLSGYYTEAFF

v_gene: TRBV19
j_gene: TRBJ1-1
CDR3aa: CASSIGALSFF

v_gene: TRBV24-1
j_gene: TRBJ2-7
CDR3aa: CATSDPGQGIYEQYF

v_gene: TRBV6-5
j_gene: TRBJ2-1
CDR3aa: CASSRGGWDNEQFF

v_gene: TRBV2
j_gene: TRBJ2-7
CDR3aa: CASTLVRGTYEQYF

v_gene: TRBV27
j_gene: TRBJ1-2
CDR3aa: CASRPGVVHGYTF

v_gene: TRBV18
j_gene: TRBJ2-3
CDR3aa: CASSLGTDSTDTQYF

v_gene: TRBV2
j_gene: TRBJ2-7
CDR3aa: CASRFGGGASEQYF

v_gene: TRBV15
j_gene: TRBJ2-2
CDR3aa: CATSRKKGTGNTGELFF

v_gene: TRBV7-8
j_gene: TRBJ2-4
CDR3aa: CASSATSGGNWNIQYF

v_gene: TRBV5-5
j_gene: TRBJ1-1
CDR3aa: CASSRLETGHPMNTEAFF

v_gene: TRBV11-2
j_gene: TRBJ2-1
CDR3aa: CASSLLQGIYNEQFF

v_gene: TRBV11-3
j_gene: TRBJ2-1
CDR3aa: CASSLLGQGSEQFF

v_gene: TRBV5-5
j_gene: TRBJ1-1
CDR3aa: CASSLGVHEAFF

v_gene: TRBV7-9
j_gene: TRBJ1-4
CDR3aa: CASSRRSRGEKLFF

v_gene: TRBV5-6
j_gene: TRBJ1-2
CDR3aa: CASNFGEIYGYTF

v_gene: TRBV19
j_gene: TRBJ2-2
CDR3aa: CASTSGLAGGGTGELFF

v_gene: TRBV18
j_gene: TRBJ1-2
CDR3aa: CASSPPGNYGYTF

v_gene: TRBV19
j_gene: TRBJ2-5
CDR3aa: CASKQGGSETQYF

v_gene: TRBV18
j_gene: TRBJ1-5
CDR3aa: CASSDLQGFNQPQHF

v_gene: TRBV2
j_gene: TRBJ1-5
CDR3aa: CASSDSLQPQHF

v_gene: TRBV7-9
j_gene: TRBJ1-4
CDR3aa: CASSLATGGGGTNEKLFF

v_gene: TRBV2
j_gene: TRBJ1-4
CDR3aa: CASRVGGGLNEKLFF

v_gene: TRBV19
j_gene: TRBJ1-5
CDR3aa: CASSITGTLYQPQHF

v_gene: TRBV27
j_gene: TRBJ1-1
CDR3aa: CASSWAGAFF

v_gene: TRBV10-1
j_gene: TRBJ2-1
CDR3aa: CASSYGNEQFF

v_gene: TRBV6-5
j_gene: TRBJ1-2
CDR3aa: CASFQGGGYTF

v_gene: TRBV7-9
j_gene: TRBJ1-5
CDR3aa: CASRPKGVPKQPQHF

v_gene: TRBV18
j_gene: TRBJ2-1
CDR3aa: CASSPGTRRNEQFF

v_gene: TRBV4-2
j_gene: TRBJ1-1
CDR3aa: CASSQEQDGAFF

v_gene: TRBV5-1
j_gene: TRBJ2-3
CDR3aa: CASREADTQYF

v_gene: TRBV11-2
j_gene: TRBJ1-5
CDR3aa: CASRRLTGGRGNQPQHF

v_gene: TRBV20-1
j_gene: TRBJ2-1
CDR3aa: CSASGGGVSYNEQFF

v_gene: TRBV27
j_gene: TRBJ2-2
CDR3aa: CASSLRSLTGELFF

v_gene: TRBV7-8
j_gene: TRBJ2-5
CDR3aa: CASSSRTSGGWYQETQYF

v_gene: TRBV5-1
j_gene: TRBJ2-1
CDR3aa: CASALSGGAFNEQFF

v_gene: TRBV19
j_gene: TRBJ2-7
CDR3aa: CASSRDREASYEQYF

v_gene: TRBV6-4
j_gene: TRBJ2-3
CDR3aa: CASSVERGTTDTQYF

v_gene: TRBV5-1
j_gene: TRBJ1-4
CDR3aa: CASSSRQGPNEKLFF

v_gene: TRBV3-1/TRBV3-2
j_gene: TRBJ1-2
CDR3aa: CASSQDPTGYGYTF

v_gene: TRBV24-1
j_gene: TRBJ1-3
CDR3aa: CATSGTGSGNTIYF